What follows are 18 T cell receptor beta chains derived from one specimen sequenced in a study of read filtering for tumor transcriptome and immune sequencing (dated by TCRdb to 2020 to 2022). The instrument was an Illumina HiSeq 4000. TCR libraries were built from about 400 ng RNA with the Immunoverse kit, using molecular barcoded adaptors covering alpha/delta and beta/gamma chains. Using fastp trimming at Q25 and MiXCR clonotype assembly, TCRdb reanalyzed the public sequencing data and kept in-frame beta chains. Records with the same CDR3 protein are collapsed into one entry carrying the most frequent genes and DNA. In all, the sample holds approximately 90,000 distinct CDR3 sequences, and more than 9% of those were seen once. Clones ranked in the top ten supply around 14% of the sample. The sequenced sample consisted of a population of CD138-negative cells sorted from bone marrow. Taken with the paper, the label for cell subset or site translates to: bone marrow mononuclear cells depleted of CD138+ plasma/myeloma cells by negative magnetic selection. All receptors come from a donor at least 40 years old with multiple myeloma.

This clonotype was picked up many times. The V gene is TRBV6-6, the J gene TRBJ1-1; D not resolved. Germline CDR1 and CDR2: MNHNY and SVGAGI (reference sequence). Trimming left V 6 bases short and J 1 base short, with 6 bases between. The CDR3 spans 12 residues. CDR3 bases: TGTGCCAGCAGGTGGGGGAACACTGAAGCTTTCTTT. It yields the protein CASRWGNTEAFF.

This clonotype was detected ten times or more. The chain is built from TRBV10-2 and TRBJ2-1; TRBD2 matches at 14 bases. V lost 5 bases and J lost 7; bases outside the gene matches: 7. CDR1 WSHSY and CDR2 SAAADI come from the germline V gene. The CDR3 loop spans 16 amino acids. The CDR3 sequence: CASSYRGLAGENEQFF. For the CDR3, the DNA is TGCGCCAGCAGTTACCGGGGACTAGCGGGAGAAAATGAGCAGTTCTTC.

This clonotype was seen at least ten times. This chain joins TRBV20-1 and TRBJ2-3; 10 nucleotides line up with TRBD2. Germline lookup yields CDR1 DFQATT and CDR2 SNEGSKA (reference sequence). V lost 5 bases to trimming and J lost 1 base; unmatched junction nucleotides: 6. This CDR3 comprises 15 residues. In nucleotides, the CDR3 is TGCAGTGCTCCTAAAGGGACTAGCGGCACAGATACGCAGTATTTT. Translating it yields CSAPKGTSGTDTQYF.

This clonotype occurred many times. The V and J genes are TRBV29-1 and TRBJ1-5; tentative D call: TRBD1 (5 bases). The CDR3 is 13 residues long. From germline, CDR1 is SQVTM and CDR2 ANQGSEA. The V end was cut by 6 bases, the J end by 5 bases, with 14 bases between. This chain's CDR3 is CSVSQEVDQPQHF. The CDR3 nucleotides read TGCAGCGTCTCACAGGAGGTGGATCAGCCCCAGCATTTT.

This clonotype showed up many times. The CDR3 loop is CSVQSGGLGEQFF. In DNA, the CDR3 is TGCAGCGTTCAAAGCGGGGGGTTGGGTGAGCAGTTCTTC. The rearrangement links TRBV29-1 to TRBJ2-1, with 9 bases matching TRBD2. Germline V gives CDR1 SQVTM, CDR2 ANQGSEA. V was clipped by 5 bases and J by 9 bases; unmatched bases: 8. The CDR3 covers 13 residues.

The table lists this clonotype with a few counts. The CDR3 DNA reads TGTGCCAGCAGTTCCGGACAGCCCACAGATACGCAGTATTTT. This sequence encodes CASSSGQPTDTQYF. The chain links TRBV25-1 to TRBJ2-3; weak D call: TRBD1 (6 bases). Trimming took 5 bases from V and 2 from J, leaving 11 bases between them. This CDR3 is 14 amino acids long. Germline CDR1 is MGHDK and CDR2 is SYGVNS.

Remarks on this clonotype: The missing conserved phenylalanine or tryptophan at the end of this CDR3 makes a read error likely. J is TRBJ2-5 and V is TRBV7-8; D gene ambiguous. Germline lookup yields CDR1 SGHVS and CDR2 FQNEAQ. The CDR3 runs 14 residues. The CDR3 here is CASSSGPWGETQYL. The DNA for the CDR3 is TGTGCCAGTAGCTCAGGACCGTGGGGAGAGACCCAGTACCTC.

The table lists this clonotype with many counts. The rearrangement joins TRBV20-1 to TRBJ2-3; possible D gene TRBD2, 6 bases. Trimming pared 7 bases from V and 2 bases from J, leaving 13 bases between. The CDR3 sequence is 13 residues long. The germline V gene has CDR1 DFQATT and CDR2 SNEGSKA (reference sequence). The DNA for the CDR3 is TGCAGTGGGGAGGAGGGGTCCACAGATACGCAGTATTTT. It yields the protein CSGEEGSTDTQYF.

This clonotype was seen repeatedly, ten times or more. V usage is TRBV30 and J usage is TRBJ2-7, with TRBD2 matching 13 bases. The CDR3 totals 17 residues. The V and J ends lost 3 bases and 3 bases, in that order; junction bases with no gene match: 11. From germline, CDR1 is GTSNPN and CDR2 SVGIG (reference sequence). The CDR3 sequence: CAWSEFLGTSGIYEQYF. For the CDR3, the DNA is TGTGCCTGGAGCGAATTCTTGGGGACTAGCGGGATCTACGAGCAGTACTTC. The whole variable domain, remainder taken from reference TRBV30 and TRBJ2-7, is SQTIHQWPATLVQPVGSPLSLECTVEGTSNPNLYWYRQAAGRGLQLLFYSVGIGQISSEVPQNLSASRPQDRQFILSSKKLLLSDSGFYLCAWSEFLGTSGIYEQYFGPGTRLTVT.

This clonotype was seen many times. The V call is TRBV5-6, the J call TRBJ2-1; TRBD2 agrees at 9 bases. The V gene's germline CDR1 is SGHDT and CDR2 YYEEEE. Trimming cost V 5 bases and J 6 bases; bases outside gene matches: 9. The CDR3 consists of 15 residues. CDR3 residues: CASSHSGTSPNEQFF. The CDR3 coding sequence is TGTGCCAGCAGTCACTCCGGGACTAGCCCCAATGAGCAGTTCTTC.

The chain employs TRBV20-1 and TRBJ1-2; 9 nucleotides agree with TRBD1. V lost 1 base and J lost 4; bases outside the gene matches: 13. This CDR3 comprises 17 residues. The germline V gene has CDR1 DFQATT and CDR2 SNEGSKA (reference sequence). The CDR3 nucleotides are TGCAGTGCTAGAGGTTGGGACAGGGACAGATTCAGCTATGGCTACACCTTC. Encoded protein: CSARGWDRDRFSYGYTF.

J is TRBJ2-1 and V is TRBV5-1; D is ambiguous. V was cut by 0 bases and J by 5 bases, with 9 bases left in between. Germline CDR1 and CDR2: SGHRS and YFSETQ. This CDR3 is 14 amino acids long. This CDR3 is CASSLGSANNEQFF. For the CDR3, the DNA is TGCGCCAGCAGCTTGGGGTCAGCCAACAATGAGCAGTTCTTC.

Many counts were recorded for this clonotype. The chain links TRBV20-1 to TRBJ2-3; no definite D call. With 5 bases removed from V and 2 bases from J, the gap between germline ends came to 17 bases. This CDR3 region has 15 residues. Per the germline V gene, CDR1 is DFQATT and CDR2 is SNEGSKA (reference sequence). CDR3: CSALNWGQDTDTQYF. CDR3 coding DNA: TGCAGTGCTCTGAATTGGGGTCAGGACACAGATACGCAGTATTTT.

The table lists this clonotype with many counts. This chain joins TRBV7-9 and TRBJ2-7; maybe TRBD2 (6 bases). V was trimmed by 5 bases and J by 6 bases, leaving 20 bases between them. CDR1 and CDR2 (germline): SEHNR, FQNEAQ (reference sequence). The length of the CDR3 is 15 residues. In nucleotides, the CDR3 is TGTGCCAGCAGCCCGACTAGTGCGGCAGCCAGCGAGCAGTACTTC. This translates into CASSPTSAAASEQYF.

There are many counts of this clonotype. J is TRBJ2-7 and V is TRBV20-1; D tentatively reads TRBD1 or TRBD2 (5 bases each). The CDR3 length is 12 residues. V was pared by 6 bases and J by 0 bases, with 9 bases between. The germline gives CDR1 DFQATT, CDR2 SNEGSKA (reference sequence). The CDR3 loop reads CSAGPNSYEQYF. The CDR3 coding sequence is TGCAGTGCGGGACCAAACTCCTACGAGCAGTACTTC.

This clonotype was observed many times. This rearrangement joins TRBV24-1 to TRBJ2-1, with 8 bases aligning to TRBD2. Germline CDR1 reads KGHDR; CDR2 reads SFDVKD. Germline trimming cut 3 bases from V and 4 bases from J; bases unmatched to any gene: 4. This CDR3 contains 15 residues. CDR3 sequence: CATSDAGLGYNEQFF. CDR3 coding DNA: TGTGCCACCAGTGATGCGGGACTAGGGTACAATGAGCAGTTCTTC.

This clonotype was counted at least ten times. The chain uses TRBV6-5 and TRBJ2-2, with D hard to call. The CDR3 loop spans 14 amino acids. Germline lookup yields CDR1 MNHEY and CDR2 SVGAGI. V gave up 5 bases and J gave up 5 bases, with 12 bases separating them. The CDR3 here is CASSPLPGTGELFF. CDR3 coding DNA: TGTGCCAGCAGTCCCCTACCTGGGACCGGGGAGCTGTTTTTT.

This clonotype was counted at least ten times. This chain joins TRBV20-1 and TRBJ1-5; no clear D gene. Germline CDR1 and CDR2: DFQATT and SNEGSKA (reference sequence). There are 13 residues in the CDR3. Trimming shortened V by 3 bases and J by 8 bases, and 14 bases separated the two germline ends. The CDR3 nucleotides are TGCAGTGCTAGGCAGGAGGGTTGGGAGCCCCAGCATTTT. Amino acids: CSARQEGWEPQHF.